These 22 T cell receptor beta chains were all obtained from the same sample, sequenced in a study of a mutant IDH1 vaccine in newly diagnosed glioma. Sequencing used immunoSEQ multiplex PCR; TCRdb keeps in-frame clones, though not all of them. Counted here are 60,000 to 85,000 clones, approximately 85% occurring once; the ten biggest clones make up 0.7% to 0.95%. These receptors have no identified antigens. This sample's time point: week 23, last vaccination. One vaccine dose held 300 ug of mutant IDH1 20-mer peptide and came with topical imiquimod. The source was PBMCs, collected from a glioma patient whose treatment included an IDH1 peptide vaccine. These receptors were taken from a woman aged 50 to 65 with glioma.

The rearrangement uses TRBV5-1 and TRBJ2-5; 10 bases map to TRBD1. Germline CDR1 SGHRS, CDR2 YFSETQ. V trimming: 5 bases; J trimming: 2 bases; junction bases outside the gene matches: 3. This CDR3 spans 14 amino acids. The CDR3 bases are TGCGCCAGCAGACGGGACAGGGGACAAGAGACCCAGTACTTC. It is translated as CASRRDRGQETQYF.

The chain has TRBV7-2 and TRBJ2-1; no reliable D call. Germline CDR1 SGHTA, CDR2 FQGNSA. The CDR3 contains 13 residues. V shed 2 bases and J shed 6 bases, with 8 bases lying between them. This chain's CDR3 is CASSLFPSNEQFF. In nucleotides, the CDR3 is TGTGCCAGCAGCTTATTCCCCTCCAATGAGCAGTTCTTC.

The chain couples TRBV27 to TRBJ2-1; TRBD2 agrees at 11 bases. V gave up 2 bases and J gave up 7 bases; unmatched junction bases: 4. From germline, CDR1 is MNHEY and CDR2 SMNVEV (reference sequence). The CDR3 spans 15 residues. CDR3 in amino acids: CASSLEASGRNEQFF. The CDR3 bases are TGTGCCAGCAGTTTAGAAGCTAGCGGGAGGAATGAGCAGTTCTTC.

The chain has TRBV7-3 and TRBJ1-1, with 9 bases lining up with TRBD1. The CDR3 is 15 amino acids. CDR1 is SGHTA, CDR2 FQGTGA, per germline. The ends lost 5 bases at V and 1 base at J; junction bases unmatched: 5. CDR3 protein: CASSPRGQGNTEAFF. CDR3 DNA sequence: TGTGCCAGCAGCCCGAGGGGACAGGGGAACACTGAAGCTTTCTTT. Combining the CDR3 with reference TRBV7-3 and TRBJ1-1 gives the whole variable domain GAGVSQTPSNKVTEKGKYVELRCDPISGHTALYWYRQSLGQGPEFLIYFQGTGAADDSGLPNDRFFAVRPEGSVSTLKIQRTERGDSAVYLCASSPRGQGNTEAFFGQGTRLTVV.

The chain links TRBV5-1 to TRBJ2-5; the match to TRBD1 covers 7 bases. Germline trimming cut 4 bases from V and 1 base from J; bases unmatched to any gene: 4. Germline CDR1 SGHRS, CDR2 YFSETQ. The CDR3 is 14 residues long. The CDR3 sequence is CASSPRDSQETQYF. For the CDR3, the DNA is TGCGCCAGCAGCCCCCGGGACAGCCAAGAGACCCAGTACTTC.

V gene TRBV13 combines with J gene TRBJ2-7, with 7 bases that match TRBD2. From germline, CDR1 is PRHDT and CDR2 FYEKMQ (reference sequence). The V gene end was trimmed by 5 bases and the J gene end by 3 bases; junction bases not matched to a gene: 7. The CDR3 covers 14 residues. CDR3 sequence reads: CASSPLGRGYEQYF. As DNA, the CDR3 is TGTGCCAGCAGCCCCCTGGGGAGGGGCTACGAGCAGTACTTC.

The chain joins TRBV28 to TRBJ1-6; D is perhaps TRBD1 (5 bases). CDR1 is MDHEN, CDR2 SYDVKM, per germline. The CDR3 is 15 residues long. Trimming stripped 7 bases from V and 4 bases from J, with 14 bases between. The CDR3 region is CASTPPGGYNSPLHF. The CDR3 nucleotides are TGTGCCAGCACCCCTCCGGGGGGGTATAATTCACCCCTCCACTTT.

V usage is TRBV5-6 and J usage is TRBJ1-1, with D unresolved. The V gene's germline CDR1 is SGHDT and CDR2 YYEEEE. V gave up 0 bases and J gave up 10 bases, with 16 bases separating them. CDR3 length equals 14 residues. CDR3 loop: CASSLDPRGVGAFF. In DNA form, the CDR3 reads TGTGCCAGCAGCTTGGACCCCCGCGGGGTTGGAGCTTTCTTT.

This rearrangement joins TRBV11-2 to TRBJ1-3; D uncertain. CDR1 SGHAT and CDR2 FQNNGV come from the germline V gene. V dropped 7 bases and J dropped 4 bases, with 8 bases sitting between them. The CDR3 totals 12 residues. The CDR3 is CASTRAGNTIYF. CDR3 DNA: TGTGCCAGCACCCGTGCCGGAAACACCATATATTTT.

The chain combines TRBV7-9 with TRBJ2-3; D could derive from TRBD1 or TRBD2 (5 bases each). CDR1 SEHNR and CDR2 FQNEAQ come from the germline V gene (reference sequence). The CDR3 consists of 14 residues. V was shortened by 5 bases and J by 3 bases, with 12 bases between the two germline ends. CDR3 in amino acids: CASSPGALTDTQYF. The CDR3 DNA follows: TGTGCCAGCAGCCCCGGGGCACTAACAGATACGCAGTATTTT.

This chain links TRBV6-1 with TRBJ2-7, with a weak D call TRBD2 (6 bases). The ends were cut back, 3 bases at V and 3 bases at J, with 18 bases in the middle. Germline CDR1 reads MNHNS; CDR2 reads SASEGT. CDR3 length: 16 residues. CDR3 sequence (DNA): TGTGCCAGCAGTGAGCTTATTAGTGGGAGGCTCTACGAGCAGTACTTC. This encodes CASSELISGRLYEQYF.

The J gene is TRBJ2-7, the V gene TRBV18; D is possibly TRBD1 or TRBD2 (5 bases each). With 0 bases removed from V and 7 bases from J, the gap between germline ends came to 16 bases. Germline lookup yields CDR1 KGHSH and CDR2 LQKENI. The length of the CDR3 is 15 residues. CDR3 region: CASSPPGPRSREQYF. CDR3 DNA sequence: TGTGCCAGCTCACCACCGGGACCGAGGTCCCGAGAGCAGTACTTC. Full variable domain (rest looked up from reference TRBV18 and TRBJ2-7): NAGVMQNPRHLVRRRGQEARLRCSPMKGHSHVYWYRQLPEEGLKFMVYLQKENIIDESGMPKERFSAEFPKEGPSILRIQQVVRGDSAAYFCASSPPGPRSREQYFGPGTRLTVT.

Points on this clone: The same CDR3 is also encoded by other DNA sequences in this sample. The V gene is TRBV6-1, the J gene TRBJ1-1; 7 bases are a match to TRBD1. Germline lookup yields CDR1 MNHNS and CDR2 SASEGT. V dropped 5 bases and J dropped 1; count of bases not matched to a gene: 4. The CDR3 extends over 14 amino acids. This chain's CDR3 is CASSTGTANTEAFF. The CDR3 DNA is TGTGCCAGCAGTACCGGGACAGCGAACACTGAAGCTTTCTTT.

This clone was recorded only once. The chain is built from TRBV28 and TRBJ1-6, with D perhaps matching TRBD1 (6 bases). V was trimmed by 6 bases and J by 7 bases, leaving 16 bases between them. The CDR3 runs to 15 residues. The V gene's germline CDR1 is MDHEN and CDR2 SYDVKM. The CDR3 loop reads CASSPVRGGNSPLHF. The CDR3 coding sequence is TGTGCCAGCAGCCCAGTTAGGGGGGGAAATTCACCCCTCCACTTT.

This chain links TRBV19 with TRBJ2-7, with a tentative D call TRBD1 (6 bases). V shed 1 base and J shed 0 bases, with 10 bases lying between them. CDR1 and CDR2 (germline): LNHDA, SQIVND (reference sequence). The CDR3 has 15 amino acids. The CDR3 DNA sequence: TGTGCCAGTAGTATAGCGAAACAGGGCTCCTACGAGCAGTACTTC. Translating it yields CASSIAKQGSYEQYF.

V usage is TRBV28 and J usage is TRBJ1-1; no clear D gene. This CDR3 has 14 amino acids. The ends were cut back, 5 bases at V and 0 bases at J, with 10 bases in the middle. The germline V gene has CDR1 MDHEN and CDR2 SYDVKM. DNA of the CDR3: TGTGCCAGCAGTCCCGGGTCGATGAACACTGAAGCTTTCTTT. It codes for CASSPGSMNTEAFF.

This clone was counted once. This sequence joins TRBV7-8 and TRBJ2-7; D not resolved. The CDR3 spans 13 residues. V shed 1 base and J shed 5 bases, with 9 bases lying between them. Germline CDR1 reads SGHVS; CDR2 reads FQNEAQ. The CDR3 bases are TGTGCCAGCAGCTTAGATTGGGGAAACGAGCAGTACTTC. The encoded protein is CASSLDWGNEQYF.

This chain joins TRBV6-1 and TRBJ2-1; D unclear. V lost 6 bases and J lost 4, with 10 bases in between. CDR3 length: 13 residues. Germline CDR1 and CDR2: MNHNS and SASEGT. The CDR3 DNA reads TGTGCCAGCAGGAGGTGGATTTACAATGAGCAGTTCTTC. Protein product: CASRRWIYNEQFF.

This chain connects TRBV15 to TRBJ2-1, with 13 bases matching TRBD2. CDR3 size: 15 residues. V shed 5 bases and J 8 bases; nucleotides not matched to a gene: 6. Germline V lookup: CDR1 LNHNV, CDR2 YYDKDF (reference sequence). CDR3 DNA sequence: TGTGCCACCAGCCTTGGGACTAGCGGGAACTATGAGCAGTTCTTC. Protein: CATSLGTSGNYEQFF.

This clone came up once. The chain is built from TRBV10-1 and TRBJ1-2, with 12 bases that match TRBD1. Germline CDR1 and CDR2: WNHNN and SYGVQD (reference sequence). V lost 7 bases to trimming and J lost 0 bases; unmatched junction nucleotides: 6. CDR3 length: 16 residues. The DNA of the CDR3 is TGCGCCAGCATCGGGGACAGGGGGCATACTAACTATGGCTACACCTTC. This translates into CASIGDRGHTNYGYTF.

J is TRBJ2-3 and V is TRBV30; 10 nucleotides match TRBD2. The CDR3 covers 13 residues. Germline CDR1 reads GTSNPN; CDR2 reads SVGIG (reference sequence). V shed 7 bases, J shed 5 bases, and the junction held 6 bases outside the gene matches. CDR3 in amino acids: CALKREGLDTQYF. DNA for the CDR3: TGTGCCTTAAAGCGGGAGGGCCTAGATACGCAGTATTTT.

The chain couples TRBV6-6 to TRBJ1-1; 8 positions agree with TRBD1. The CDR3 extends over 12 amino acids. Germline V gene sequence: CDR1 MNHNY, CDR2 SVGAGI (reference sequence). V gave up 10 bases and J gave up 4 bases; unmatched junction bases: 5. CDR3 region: CATGGGTTEAFF. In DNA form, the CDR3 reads TGTGCCACAGGGGGCGGAACCACTGAAGCTTTCTTT.